The sequence of this TCR beta chain was determined in a study of metastatic and nonmetastatic thyroid tumors. This clone was counted many times. TCRdb called clones again from the PCR reads with MiXCR. In the table there are about 50,000 clones, 20% to 25% of which are singletons. Per the germline V gene, CDR1 is DFQATT and CDR2 is SNEGSKA (reference sequence). With V trimmed by 4 bases and J by 3 bases, 7 bases remained unmatched. The CDR3 runs 14 residues. No patient had received any treatment before thyroid surgery. The sequence was obtained from a female donor with papillary thyroid cancer or a benign thyroid nodule (not recorded which). Some clones in this sample may be carry-over from other donors' samples. This rearrangement joins TRBV20-1 to TRBJ2-7, with 9 bases identical to TRBD1. Sequenced sample: blood. CDR3 in amino acids: CSAKRRDRVYEQYF. The CDR3 DNA reads TGCAGTGCTAAGAGACGGGACAGGGTCTACGAGCAGTACTTC.